Listed below are T cell receptor beta chains from one sample, sequenced in a study of regulatory T cells in long-lasting Graves disease. TCRdb ran MiXCR on the multiplex PCR reads and lists one entry per CDR3 protein. The sample holds 360,000 or so distinct CDR3 sequences; 16% are singletons and the top ten take approximately 30%. A further study also used this sample, focusing on T cells in Graves' hyperthyroidism and ophthalmopathy.

Source: peripheral blood mononuclear cells (PBMCs), taken at new diagnosis, from a patient treated with antithyroid drugs. Receptors were obtained from a man aged 40-50 years with Graves disease. CDR3s include the opening cysteine and the closing phenylalanine or tryptophan. D genes are given only for firm matches. Not every row has a clone size; where given, it reads once, few, many or a size class.

j_call	v_call	d_call	clone_size	cdr3_nt	cdr3_aa
TRBJ2-7	TRBV28	TRBD1	few	TGTGCCAGCAGTCCGCTGGACAGGGGAGGCGAGCAGTACTTC	CASSPLDRGGEQYF
TRBJ2-3	TRBV5-5	.	many	TGTGCCAGCAGCTTGGTTACAGGATATTACACAGATACGCAGTATTTT	CASSLVTGYYTDTQYF
TRBJ2-3	TRBV29-1	TRBD1	many	TGCAGCGTGACAGGGGACAGCACAGATACGCAGTATTTT	CSVTGDSTDTQYF
TRBJ2-3	TRBV9	.	many	TGTGCCAGCAGCGGACTAGGGACAGATACGCAGTATTTT	CASSGLGTDTQYF
TRBJ2-7	TRBV28	.	many	TGTGCCAGCAGTTTAATTGGGGACATGAACTACGAGCAGTACTTC	CASSLIGDMNYEQYF
TRBJ1-1	TRBV20-1	.	many	TGCAGTGCTAGAGCCTCGCGGATGGGGGCTGGTGAAGCTTTCTTT	CSARASRMGAGEAFF
TRBJ2-7	TRBV2	TRBD1	many	TGTGCCAGCAGCCGGGACAGGGGGCGCCCCTACGAGCAGTACTTC	CASSRDRGRPYEQYF
TRBJ1-1	TRBV19	TRBD1	.	TGTGCCACCGCGCGGGACAGGGGGCGTTTCACTGAAGCTTTCTTT	CATARDRGRFTEAFF
TRBJ2-3	TRBV27	.	many	TGTGCCAGCAGTTTATCCGCAGGGGAGTGGGACACAGATACGCAGTATTTT	CASSLSAGEWDTDTQYF
TRBJ2-7	TRBV3-1	TRBD1	few	TGTGCCAGCAGCCCCGGGGACAGCCCCTACGAGCAGTACTTC	CASSPGDSPYEQYF
TRBJ2-1	TRBV4-1	TRBD2	few	TGCGCCAGCAGCCAGATAGGTCTAGCGGGGGGGCCGAGCTCCTACAATGAGCAGTTCTTC	CASSQIGLAGGPSSYNEQFF
TRBJ2-1	TRBV4-3	TRBD1	.	TGCGCCAGCAGCCAAGTTACTAGGCGGGACAGGGGGTACAATGAGCAGTTCTTC	CASSQVTRRDRGYNEQFF
TRBJ2-5	TRBV7-9	TRBD2	few	TGCGCCAGCAGCCAAGGAGCGGAGCGGGGGGGCATTGAGACCCAGTACTTC	CASSQGAERGGIETQYF
TRBJ2-5	TRBV5-1	.	.	TGCGCCAGCAGCTTGAGGACTACAGGAGAGACCCAGTACTTC	CASSLRTTGETQYF
TRBJ2-7	TRBV7-9	TRBD2	few	TGTGCCAGCACCAAGCACCAAACTAGCGGGGACGAGCAGTACTTC	CASTKHQTSGDEQYF
TRBJ1-1	TRBV5-1	.	many	TGCGCCAGCAGCTTGAACTCGCCGGTGACTGAAGCTTTCTTT	CASSLNSPVTEAFF
TRBJ2-2	TRBV5-1	TRBD1	.	TGCGCCAGCAGCTTATGGGACAGGGAGACCGGGGAGCTGTTTTTT	CASSLWDRETGELFF
TRBJ2-3	TRBV15	.	many	TGTGCCACCAGCAGAGGTCAGGTAGTCTCCTTGGATACGCAGTATTTT	CATSRGQVVSLDTQYF
TRBJ2-3	TRBV25-1	TRBD2	many	TGTGCCAGCAGCCCTAGACTAGCGGGGTTCACAGATACGCAGTATTTT	CASSPRLAGFTDTQYF
TRBJ2-1	TRBV6-1	TRBD1	many	TGTGCCAGCAGTAAACAGGGGTGGAATGAGCAGTTCTTC	CASSKQGWNEQFF
TRBJ2-1	TRBV7-9	.	many	TGTGCCAGCAGCGCTAACGGGGGGCGATACAATGAGCAGTTCTTC	CASSANGGRYNEQFF
TRBJ2-1	TRBV20-1	.	.	TGCAGTGCTAGAGATTCCAGATACAATGAGCAGTTCTTC	CSARDSRYNEQFF
TRBJ2-3	TRBV5-1	TRBD1	.	TGCGCCAGCGGACCGGGACAGGGGGCAGATACGCAGTATTTT	CASGPGQGADTQYF
TRBJ2-7	TRBV10-3	.	few	TGTGCCATCAGGAAAGGGTCATACGAGCAGTACTTC	CAIRKGSYEQYF
TRBJ2-5	TRBV28	TRBD1	many	TGTGCCAGCAGCTACTGGGACAGTCAAGAGACCCAGTACTTC	CASSYWDSQETQYF
TRBJ1-4	TRBV24-1	TRBD1	many	TGTGCCACCAGTGATACGACCGGGACAGGGGAAAAACTGTTTTTT	CATSDTTGTGEKLFF
TRBJ1-5	TRBV7-9	.	many	TGTGCCAGCAGCTTTTCCCCAGGCAATCAGCCCCAGCATTTT	CASSFSPGNQPQHF
TRBJ1-5	TRBV12-3/TRBV12-4	.	many	TGTGCCAGCAGGGGGACCGGACAGCCCCAGCATTTT	CASRGTGQPQHF
TRBJ2-1	TRBV2	.	many	TGTGCCAGCAGTGAACAAGGCGGGGTCAATGAGCAGTTCTTC	CASSEQGGVNEQFF
TRBJ1-6	TRBV5-4	.	many	TGTGCCAGCAGCTTGGATACAGGCTATAATTCACCCCTCCACTTT	CASSLDTGYNSPLHF
TRBJ2-7	TRBV28	.	.	TGTGCCAGCAAATCGGGGGGCCGGATCTACGAGCAGTACTTC	CASKSGGRIYEQYF
TRBJ2-7	TRBV7-9	TRBD2	few	TGTGCCAGCAGCTCAACGACTAGCGGGGGGGAGTACGAGCAGTACTTC	CASSSTTSGGEYEQYF
TRBJ1-1	TRBV28	.	many	TGTGCCAGCGGCCACTTGGGGGGGAGAGCTTTCTTT	CASGHLGGRAFF
TRBJ1-1	TRBV4-1	.	many	TGCGCCAGCAGCCAAGAGGCCAGGGCGACTGAAGCTTTCTTT	CASSQEARATEAFF
TRBJ2-2	TRBV3-1	.	few	TGTGCCAGCAGCCAAGAAGGGCCTCTGAACGGGATACCGAACACCGGGGAGCTGTTTTTT	CASSQEGPLNGIPNTGELFF
TRBJ2-1	TRBV28	TRBD2	many	TGTGCCAGCAACCGCCGGTGGGGACTAGGCCCTGAGCAGTTCTTC	CASNRRWGLGPEQFF
TRBJ1-1	TRBV5-1	.	many	TGCGCCAGCAGCCAAGGGGCGGGGAACACTGAAGCTTTCTTT	CASSQGAGNTEAFF
TRBJ1-2	TRBV28	.	many	TGTGCCAGCTGCCGGGGGGAAACGCGAGGCTACACCTTC	CASCRGETRGYTF
TRBJ2-7	TRBV7-2	.	many	TGTGCCAGCAGCGCAATGGGTCCTTGGGGCTACGAGCAGTACTTC	CASSAMGPWGYEQYF
TRBJ1-1	TRBV27	.	many	TGTGCCAGCAGTTTAGGTCCATTCACTGAAGCTTTCTTT	CASSLGPFTEAFF
TRBJ2-5	TRBV30	.	many	TGTGCCTGGAGTTTGGTCGGGGCGGAGACCCAGTACTTC	CAWSLVGAETQYF
TRBJ2-3	TRBV5-1	TRBD1	few	TGCGCCAGCAGCTTGTTAGACAGGGGACGAACAGATACGCAGTATTTT	CASSLLDRGRTDTQYF
TRBJ2-1	TRBV4-2	.	many	TGTGCCAGCAGCCAAGAGTTACTGGGCCAAGGATCTGAGCAGTTCTTC	CASSQELLGQGSEQFF
TRBJ2-2	TRBV3-1	.	few	TGTGCCAGCAGCCAATCCCGCACCGGGGAGCTGTTTTTT	CASSQSRTGELFF
TRBJ1-5	TRBV6-2/TRBV6-3	.	many	TGTGCCAGCAGTTCCCGAGGCCAGCCCCAGCATTTT	CASSSRGQPQHF
TRBJ2-7	TRBV29-1	.	few	TGCAGCGTTTTTTCCGGGGATCGCTACGAGCAGTACTTC	CSVFSGDRYEQYF
TRBJ2-5	TRBV18	.	.	TGTGCCAGCTCACCAATGGGAGAGACCCAGTACTTC	CASSPMGETQYF
TRBJ1-3	TRBV4-1	.	many	TGCGCCAGCAGCCAAGATCAGGCGATAGGAAACACCATATATTTT	CASSQDQAIGNTIYF